The following is a TCR beta chain sequence with its context. Its specific antigen is unknown. A junction boundary mismatches the germline segment, possibly from a read error. This entry comes from a study of blood T cell repertoires in COVID-19 (dated by TCRdb to 2020 to 2021). Study-wide context: The collaborator samples originated in the United States, Italy and Spain and spanned the acute and convalescent phases of COVID-19. The prospective study material was composed of cDNA or gDNA derived from T cells, B-cell-depleted T cells, or PBMCs. Where available, HLA class I and class II types were obtained from metadata supplied by the sample provider rather than from assay-based typing. Samples were obtained from the ongoing ImmuneRACE study (first 160 participants) and from 1,200 or so subjects provided by 6 global collaborators. The sample metadata nearly always contained a de-identified subject ID, COVID-19 status, age in years and sex. The repertoires were released in a freely available public database intended as a resource for research on the immune response to SARS-CoV-2. Deeply sampled blood TCRbeta repertoires from subjects exposed to, actively infected with, or recovered from COVID-19 were included in the dataset.

On the study overall, not on this receptor specifically: Clinical and demographic metadata were provided uncurated, with the amount varying by source and participant.

TCRbeta CDR3 regions were amplified from genomic DNA by means of the immunoSEQ Assay, a bias-controlled multiplex PCR. Processing in the source paper ran as follows. Nucleated cell counts per sample were estimated from amplification of reference gene primers within the assay. Sequence reads were collapsed and filtered to measure the absolute abundance of every unique TCRbeta CDR3 rearrangement. For each sample, productive Simpson clonality was calculated as the square root of Simpson's diversity index over productive rearrangements. Imported from immuneACCESS, the table was reduced by TCRdb to in-frame sequences with V and J called. These copies leave out some clones; in studies compared against another copy, an unresolved V gene accounts for under half, and the cause of the remainder is not known. V, J and clone size reflect that table, while D and trimming were determined from the DNA. Recorded for this sample are roughly 280,000 clones; around nine tenths of them occurred a single time. 1.9% of the sample is held by the ten biggest clonotypes.

Per the germline V gene (reference sequence), SSHAT is the CDR1 and FNYEAQ is the CDR2. Counted from cysteine to phenylalanine, this CDR3 has 15 amino acids. The retained sequence is limited to the CDR3, 45 bases, with the frame set at the first base. In the prospective study, participants were 18 to 89 years old, resided in about two dozen geographic areas of the United States, and were enrolled through a virtual design. To assign participants to cohorts, the prospective study relied on clinical history that participants themselves reported in a screening survey and a study questionnaire. Recovered participants in ImmuneRACE Cohort 3 were defined as having two consecutive negative NP/OP PCR tests, clearance from a healthcare professional, or resolution of symptoms. Mobile phlebotomists in the prospective study collected whole blood, serum and a nasopharyngeal or oropharyngeal swab from every participant. Over a roughly 2-month period, participants in the prospective study had the option of providing additional blood draws and questionnaires. Blood samples from the prospective study were shipped frozen or at room temperature prior to DNA extraction.

This clonotype was sampled from a woman between 55 and 75 years old who had recovered from COVID-19. Sequences were obtained from PBMCs or T cells enriched from blood (not recorded which). Rearrangement joined TRBV7-7 to TRBJ1-6, with no D gene named confidently. The CDR3 is CASSLVSSYNSPLHF. The nucleotides read TGTGCTAGCAGCCTAGTTAGCTCCTATAATTCACCCCTCCACTTT. This CDR3, with the reference TRBV7-7 and TRBJ1-6 proteins standing in past its ends, gives the full variable domain GAGVSQSPRYKVTKRGQDVTLRCDPISSHATLYWYQQALGQGPEFLTYFNYEAQPDKSGLPSDRFSAERPEGSISTLTIQRTEQRDSAMYRCASSLVSSYNSPLHFGNGTRLTVT.